These 30 T cell receptor beta chains were sequenced from one sample in a study of human T cells and chemical hapten exposure. Time point noted: healthy volunteer bleed at 6 weeks. Unseparated into fractions, whole blood served as the source from which total RNA was extracted. MiXCR was run by TCRdb on the RACE reads, yielding one entry per CDR3 protein. Found here are about 47,000 distinct CDR3 sequences, around 4% of them singletons; the top ten hold about 6%. The source material was whole blood. The source is a human donor in good health. Some clones in this sample may be carry-over from other donors' samples.

This clonotype was detected ten times or more. This chain links TRBV7-6 with TRBJ1-1, with D possibly being TRBD1 (6 bases). The CDR3 covers 15 residues. V gave up 5 bases and J gave up 3 bases, with 16 bases separating them. Germline CDR1 and CDR2: SGHVS and FNYEAQ. CDR3 sequence: CASSPPGARYTEAFF. CDR3 nucleotide sequence: TGTGCCAGCAGCCCACCGGGGGCGAGGTACACTGAAGCTTTCTTT.

This clonotype has a handful of counts. This sequence joins TRBV3-1 and TRBJ1-1; 8 bases are a match to TRBD1. This CDR3 has 15 amino acids. Germline V gives CDR1 LGHDT, CDR2 YNNKEL (reference sequence). The V segment lost 5 bases and the J segment 8 bases; nucleotides outside the gene matches: 13. The CDR3 spells CASSYITTGGREAFF. DNA of the CDR3: TGTGCCAGCAGCTATATTACTACAGGGGGGAGGGAAGCTTTCTTT.

The V call is TRBV10-3, the J call TRBJ2-5, with 7 bases identical to TRBD2. The V segment lost 3 bases and the J segment 3 bases; nucleotides outside the gene matches: 1. This CDR3 has 13 residues. The germline V gene encodes CDR1 ENHRY and CDR2 SYGVKD. The CDR3 coding sequence is TGTGCCATCAGTGATGGGGGGGAAGAGACCCAGTACTTC. This codes for CAISDGGEETQYF.

This clonotype was detected ten times or more. V gene TRBV5-1 combines with J gene TRBJ1-4, with D possibly being TRBD1 (6 bases). Germline CDR1 reads SGHRS; CDR2 reads YFSETQ. The CDR3 loop spans 15 amino acids. Trimming removed 3 bases at V and 2 bases at J, with 11 bases between. CDR3 bases: TGCGCCAGCAGCTCTACAGGGACCACTAATGAAAAACTGTTTTTT. Its protein is CASSSTGTTNEKLFF.

This clonotype came up a few times. The gene calls are TRBV10-2 and TRBJ1-2; 11 bases map to TRBD1. From germline, CDR1 is WSHSY and CDR2 SAAADI. V was pared by 2 bases and J by 7 bases, with 6 bases of the junction left unmatched. This CDR3 is built from 15 residues. The CDR3, as DNA: TGCGCCAGCAGTGAGCCCGGACAGGGGGCGACTGGCTACACCTTC. Translating it yields CASSEPGQGATGYTF.

The sample holds many counts of this clonotype. The CDR3 bases are TGTGCCAGCAGTGTAGTAGCAGATACGCAGTATTTT. This gives the protein CASSVVADTQYF. The gene calls are TRBV25-1 and TRBJ2-3; D call uncertain. The germline V and J ends were trimmed by 4 bases and 4 bases, with 6 bases remaining between them. CDR3 length: 12 residues. Germline lookup yields CDR1 MGHDK and CDR2 SYGVNS.

This clonotype was seen many times. The chain carries TRBV24-1 and TRBJ2-1; D perhaps matches TRBD2 (6 bases). The CDR3 runs to 17 residues. Germline lookup yields CDR1 KGHDR and CDR2 SFDVKD. V shed 2 bases and J shed 4 bases, with 17 bases lying between them. The CDR3 protein is CATSDSGGTSLYNEQFF. The CDR3 DNA reads TGTGCCACCAGTGATTCGGGCGGGACCTCCCTTTACAATGAGCAGTTCTTC.

This clonotype was detected many times. The chain couples TRBV7-9 to TRBJ2-6; the D is unclear. V was shortened by 8 bases and J by 3 bases, with 5 bases between the two germline ends. From germline, CDR1 is SEHNR and CDR2 FQNEAQ (reference sequence). The CDR3 sequence is 12 residues long. The CDR3 DNA reads as TGTGCCAGCTCCGGTGGGGCCAACGTCCTGACTTTC. It yields the protein CASSGGANVLTF.

This clonotype has more than one count but fewer than ten. The gene calls are TRBV27 and TRBJ2-3; weak D call: TRBD2 (5 bases). Germline values: CDR1 MNHEY, CDR2 SMNVEV (reference sequence). The CDR3 extends over 16 amino acids. With 7 bases removed from V and 0 bases from J, the gap between germline ends came to 17 bases. The CDR3 DNA follows: TGTGCCAGCAACTCCCTGTCCGGCGGGAGCACAGATACGCAGTATTTT. Its translation: CASNSLSGGSTDTQYF.

This clonotype was counted only a few times. The chain couples TRBV5-1 to TRBJ2-3; perhaps TRBD1 as D (6 bases). This CDR3 comprises 16 residues. V lost 1 base, J lost 1 base, and 13 bases lay in between. CDR1 and CDR2 (germline): SGHRS, YFSETQ. In DNA form, the CDR3 reads TGCGCCAGCAGCTTGAGACCAGGGGCTGGCACAGATACGCAGTATTTT. As protein: CASSLRPGAGTDTQYF.

Concerning this clonotype itself: This may stem from a read error, because a much larger clone lies one nucleotide away. The J gene is TRBJ1-5, the V gene TRBV28; tentative D call: TRBD1 (5 bases). V lost 6 bases, J lost 2 bases, and 17 bases lay in between. The germline gives CDR1 MDHEN, CDR2 SYDVKM. The CDR3 consists of 16 residues. The CDR3 DNA is TGTGCCAGCAGCCCCCGACAGCCCTCGGGCAATCAGCCCCAGCATTTT. It yields the protein CASSPRQPSGNQPQHF.

V is TRBV2 and J is TRBJ1-2; 9 bases match TRBD1. The CDR3 contains 14 residues. The V gene's germline CDR1 is SNHLY and CDR2 FYNNEI. V trimming: 5 bases; J trimming: 7 bases; junction bases outside the gene matches: 8. CDR3 in amino acids: CASSRTGDNVGYTF. The CDR3 nucleotides read TGTGCCAGCAGTAGGACAGGGGATAATGTTGGCTACACCTTC.

This clonotype was observed a few times. The chain uses TRBV15 and TRBJ1-2; D is uncertain. V lost 0 bases, J lost 4 bases, and 9 bases lay in between. CDR3 length: 14 residues. Germline lookup yields CDR1 LNHNV and CDR2 YYDKDF (reference sequence). This CDR3 reads CATSRDPGAYGYTF. CDR3 nucleotides: TGTGCCACCAGCAGAGACCCGGGAGCCTATGGCTACACCTTC.

The table lists this clonotype with a few counts. V gene TRBV10-2 combines with J gene TRBJ1-1, with D possibly TRBD1 on 6 matching bases. The germline V and J ends were trimmed by 5 bases and 7 bases, with 11 bases remaining between them. CDR1 is WSHSY and CDR2 is SAAADI in the germline V gene. This CDR3 region has 12 residues. The CDR3 DNA reads as TGCGCCAGCAGTCCCCGGGACAATGAAGCTTTCTTT. Amino acid sequence: CASSPRDNEAFF.

This clonotype was counted many times. This chain links TRBV29-1 with TRBJ2-3; a possible D gene is TRBD1 (5 bases). Germline V gives CDR1 SQVTM, CDR2 ANQGSEA. This CDR3 has 14 residues. Between the trimmed V and J ends, which lost 4 bases and 0 bases, there was a span of 11 bases. CDR3 amino acids: CSVGTPPSTDTQYF. In DNA form, the CDR3 reads TGCAGCGTTGGGACACCTCCGAGCACAGATACGCAGTATTTT.

This clonotype was seen more than once but under ten times. Here the CDR3 DNA reads TGTGCCAGCAGCTACGGGACAGTCGGACTGGGGCCCCTCCACTTT. Its protein product is CASSYGTVGLGPLHF. The gene calls are TRBV5-4 and TRBJ1-6; the match to TRBD1 covers 7 bases. There are 15 residues in the CDR3. Germline CDR1 is SGHNT and CDR2 is YYREEE (reference sequence). With V trimmed by 3 bases and J by 13 bases, 13 bases remained unmatched.

This clonotype was seen many times. The genes are TRBV18 and TRBJ1-1; TRBD1 might be the D (6 bases). This CDR3 has 15 residues. CDR1 is KGHSH and CDR2 is LQKENI in the germline V gene. V was pared by 3 bases and J by 1 base, with 12 bases between. CDR3: CASSPPGAQNTEAFF. The CDR3 DNA sequence: TGTGCCAGCTCACCTCCAGGGGCGCAGAACACTGAAGCTTTCTTT.

The table lists this clonotype with many counts. The V call is TRBV18, the J call TRBJ2-5; 7 bases are shared with TRBD1. Trimming removed 1 base from V and 1 base from J; junction bases left unmatched: 9. CDR1 KGHSH and CDR2 LQKENI come from the germline V gene. There are 17 residues in the CDR3. The CDR3 loop is CASSPLYPGDSQETQYF. Written as DNA, the CDR3 is TGTGCCAGCTCACCACTATATCCAGGGGACAGCCAAGAGACCCAGTACTTC.

In this sample, this clonotype turned up many times. The rearrangement links TRBV7-6 to TRBJ2-7; 9 bases map to TRBD2. Germline V gene lookup returns CDR1 SGHVS and CDR2 FNYEAQ. The V gene end was trimmed by 1 base and the J gene end by 4 bases; junction bases not matched to a gene: 5. The CDR3 extends over 15 amino acids. CDR3 coding DNA: TGTGCCAGCAGCTTAGGGACTAGCGCCATGTACGAGCAGTACTTC. Translation gives CASSLGTSAMYEQYF.

This clonotype was seen at least ten times. J is TRBJ2-7 and V is TRBV24-1; D is unclear. In germline, CDR1 is KGHDR, CDR2 SFDVKD. V dropped 3 bases and J dropped 2 bases, with 10 bases sitting between them. This CDR3 is built from 14 residues. The CDR3: CATSDPARAYEQYF. The CDR3 coding sequence is TGTGCCACCAGTGATCCCGCCAGAGCCTACGAGCAGTACTTC.

This clonotype is medium-sized. This chain connects TRBV5-1 to TRBJ2-3; the D gene is possibly TRBD2 (5 bases). V was trimmed by 0 bases and J by 0 bases, leaving 5 bases between them. Germline values: CDR1 SGHRS, CDR2 YFSETQ. This CDR3 comprises 14 residues. This CDR3 is CASSLGTSTDTQYF. DNA of the CDR3: TGCGCCAGCAGCTTGGGGACTAGCACAGATACGCAGTATTTT.

This clonotype was detected ten times or more. The chain has TRBV4-1 and TRBJ2-1; D possibly corresponds to TRBD2 (6 bases). CDR3 length: 17 amino acids. Per the germline V gene, CDR1 is MGHRA and CDR2 is YSYEKL. V was cut by 1 base and J by 2 bases, with 15 bases left in between. The CDR3, as DNA: TGCGCCAGCAGCCAAGTTCTCACAGGAGGGGCCTACAATGAGCAGTTCTTC. Protein product: CASSQVLTGGAYNEQFF.

The gene calls are TRBV28 and TRBJ1-2, with TRBD1 as a possible D gene (6 bases). The CDR3 sequence is 14 residues long. Between the trimmed V and J ends, which lost 6 bases and 4 bases, there was a span of 15 bases. Germline-derived CDR1 and CDR2 are MDHEN and SYDVKM. CDR3 residues: CASRAGVRAYGYTF. DNA for the CDR3: TGTGCCAGCAGAGCAGGGGTCCGGGCCTATGGCTACACCTTC.

This chain uses TRBV4-1 with TRBJ2-1; 8 bases fit TRBD1. In germline, CDR1 is MGHRA, CDR2 YSYEKL. The CDR3 is made up of 13 amino acids. With 3 bases clipped from V and 7 bases from J, the junction kept 2 bases outside the gene matches. The CDR3 DNA reads as TGCGCCAGCAGCCATCACAGGGGGAATGAGCAGTTCTTC. This translates into CASSHHRGNEQFF.

This clonotype has just a few counts. This rearrangement joins TRBV7-9 to TRBJ1-4, with D tentatively TRBD1 (5 bases). The germline V and J ends were trimmed by 2 bases and 5 bases, with 12 bases remaining between them. The CDR3 runs to 15 residues. CDR1 SEHNR and CDR2 FQNEAQ come from the germline V gene (reference sequence). Here the CDR3 DNA reads TGTGCCAGCAGCTTATACACCGGGGCGAATGAAAAACTGTTTTTT. Protein sequence: CASSLYTGANEKLFF.

The chain carries TRBV29-1 and TRBJ1-4; weak D call: TRBD1 (6 bases). Germline V gives CDR1 SQVTM, CDR2 ANQGSEA. Trimming shortened V by 8 bases and J by 6 bases, and 16 bases separated the two germline ends. The CDR3 covers 13 residues. The CDR3 sequence: CSFAGAGDEKLFF. The CDR3 coding sequence is TGCAGCTTCGCAGGGGCGGGGGATGAAAAACTGTTTTTT.

This clonotype occurred a few times. The junction and the germline gene differ at one end; a read error may be behind it. J is TRBJ1-1 and V is TRBV27, with no clear D. The CDR3 totals 13 residues. The V gene's germline CDR1 is MNHEY and CDR2 SMNVEV (reference sequence). The CDR3 bases are TGTGCCAGCAGACTAAAAGGATACACTGAGGCTTTCTTT. Encoded protein: CASRLKGYTEAFF.

This clonotype has ten or more counts. The rearrangement uses TRBV24-1 and TRBJ2-2; D could derive from TRBD1 or TRBD2 (6 bases each). There are 16 residues in the CDR3. Germline values: CDR1 KGHDR, CDR2 SFDVKD. V was trimmed by 5 bases and J by 4 bases, leaving 16 bases between them. The DNA for the CDR3 is TGTGCCACCAGTGGAGGGCCCGGGGGCGCCACCGGGGAGCTGTTTTTT. This gives the protein CATSGGPGGATGELFF.

This clonotype has only a few counts. Germline is not matched at one junction end, which may reflect a read error. V and J are TRBV7-7 and TRBJ2-7; no clear D. The germline V gene encodes CDR1 SSHAT and CDR2 FNYEAQ (reference sequence). CDR3 size: 13 residues. The DNA for the CDR3 is TGTGCTAGCAGCTTAGTGCCGGTTGAAAGGCAGTACTTC. It yields the protein CASSLVPVERQYF. Looking up the rest from reference TRBV7-7 and TRBJ2-7 gives the full variable domain: GAGVSQSPRYKVTKRGQDVTLRCDPISSHATLYWYQQALGQGPEFLTYFNYEAQPDKSGLPSDRFSAERPEGSISTLTIQRTEQRDSAMYRCASSLVPVERQYFGPGTRLTVT.

About this clonotype: A much larger clone is a single base away; this may be a read error. The chain combines TRBV6-1 with TRBJ2-5; 7 bases line up with TRBD1. The CDR3 extends over 14 amino acids. Germline-derived CDR1 and CDR2 are MNHNS and SASEGT. The CDR3 DNA reads as TGTGCCGGCAGTGAACAGGGGCTTCAAGAGACCCAGTACTTC. Translated, it gives CAGSEQGLQETQYF.